One and the same sample provided the 10 T cell receptor beta chains below, sequenced in a study of regulatory T cells in long-lasting Graves disease. Specified time point: newly diagnosed GD, antithyroid drugs for less than 3 months. The TCR library was prepared using RNA isolated from PBMCs. Combining iRepertoire HTBI primers with Arm-PCR of CDR3 regions, the authors built TCR beta libraries. TCRdb analysed the multiplex PCR reads with MiXCR anew, one entry per CDR3 protein. The data hold more than 400,000 distinct CDR3 sequences, with 15% to 20% observed a single time. The same specimen was also included in a second study, on T cells in Graves' hyperthyroidism and ophthalmopathy.

The material was peripheral blood mononuclear cells (PBMCs), obtained at new diagnosis, from a patient treated with antithyroid drugs. The receptor set was obtained from a man between 35 and 55 years old with Graves disease.

This clonotype was seen only a few times. The V and J genes are TRBV5-1 and TRBJ2-7; 12 bases agree with TRBD2. The junction had 3 bases not matched to a gene; V was cut back by 5 bases and J by 3 bases. The CDR3 is 14 residues long. The germline V gene encodes CDR1 SGHRS and CDR2 YFSETQ. The CDR3 coding sequence is TGCGCCAGCAGAAGGACTAGCGGGGTCTACGAGCAGTACTTC. Protein: CASRRTSGVYEQYF.

The genes are TRBV6-1 and TRBJ2-1; 12 bases line up with TRBD2. Unmatched junction bases numbered 9, after V lost 6 bases and J lost 12 bases. The CDR3 has 14 residues. The germline CDR1 and CDR2 sequences are MNHNS and SASEGT. The CDR3 is CASSRLAGVLGQFF. CDR3 sequence (DNA): TGTGCCAGCAGCAGACTAGCGGGAGTACTTGGGCAGTTCTTC.

This clonotype showed up many times. In DNA form, the CDR3 reads TGTGCCAGCAGGCAGAGGGTCGGGTCGGGCACTGAAGCTTTCTTT. Translated, it gives CASRQRVGSGTEAFF. The chain joins TRBV6-2 or TRBV6-3 to TRBJ1-1, with D unresolved. The CDR3 has 15 residues. Trimming took 6 bases from V and 4 from J, leaving 18 bases between them. Germline V CDR1 and CDR2: MNHEY, SVGEGT.

Comments on this clonotype: A read error is possible here, since a much larger clone lies one base away. The chain has TRBV7-9 and TRBJ2-7, with no clear D. CDR1 SEHNR and CDR2 FQNEAQ come from the germline V gene (reference sequence). There are 11 residues in the CDR3. Trimming removed 6 bases from V and 5 bases from J, with 8 bases in between. Here the CDR3 reads CASRGNHEQYF. The DNA of the CDR3 is TGTGCCAGCAGGGGAAACCACGAGCAGTACTTC.

On this clonotype: A read error may be the cause here, since a much bigger clone is one base away. This likely comes from a read error, as the CDR3 has no conserved phenylalanine or tryptophan at its end. The chain links TRBV5-1 to TRBJ2-5; D uncertain. The length of the CDR3 is 15 residues. Trimming removed 1 base from V and 5 bases from J, with 15 bases in between. Germline CDR1 and CDR2: SGHRS and YFSETQ. The CDR3 is CASSLNGDSRETQYL. CDR3 bases: TGCGCCAGCAGCTTGAATGGAGATAGCAGGGAGACCCAGTACCTC.

This clonotype was recorded at least ten times. The rearrangement links TRBV2 to TRBJ2-2; 10 bases agree with TRBD2. J lost 6 bases, V lost 6 bases, and 7 bases had no gene match. The length of the CDR3 is 15 residues. Germline values: CDR1 SNHLY, CDR2 FYNNEI. The CDR3 loop reads CASRGASGSSGELFF. The CDR3 region has the DNA TGTGCCAGCAGAGGGGCTAGCGGGAGTTCCGGGGAGCTGTTTTTT.

This clonotype was counted many times. The chain recombines TRBV5-1 with TRBJ2-7; no reliable D call. The CDR3 consists of 14 residues. Germline values: CDR1 SGHRS, CDR2 YFSETQ. V was cut by 0 bases and J by 0 bases, with 7 bases left in between. DNA for the CDR3: TGCGCCAGCAGCTTGGGGGCGATCTCCTACGAGCAGTACTTC. It translates to CASSLGAISYEQYF.

This clonotype was seen many times. J is TRBJ2-7 and V is TRBV5-1; 9 positions agree with TRBD1. This CDR3 has 16 amino acids. With V trimmed by 4 bases and J by 7 bases, 15 bases remained unmatched. Germline V gene data show CDR1 as SGHRS and CDR2 as YFSETQ. CDR3 protein: CASSATPGQGTGEQYF. The CDR3 nucleotides read TGCGCCAGCAGCGCCACGCCGGGACAGGGAACCGGGGAGCAGTACTTC.

This clonotype appeared many times. V usage is TRBV20-1 and J usage is TRBJ2-7; D might be TRBD1 or TRBD2, each matching 5 bases. Germline lookup yields CDR1 DFQATT and CDR2 SNEGSKA (reference sequence). The germline V and J ends were trimmed by 5 bases and 2 bases, with 13 bases remaining between them. The CDR3 sequence is 13 residues long. In nucleotides, the CDR3 is TGCAGTGCTTACCGGGACGCTGCCTACGAGCAGTACTTC. This encodes CSAYRDAAYEQYF.

This clonotype appeared many times. This sequence joins TRBV7-9 and TRBJ2-1; 7 bases are a match to TRBD1. The CDR3 consists of 15 residues. Germline values: CDR1 SEHNR, CDR2 FQNEAQ (reference sequence). V trimming: 5 bases; J trimming: 6 bases; junction bases outside the gene matches: 10. Here the CDR3 DNA reads TGTGCCAGCAGCCCTCGACAGGGAACGGGCAATGAGCAGTTCTTC. Translation: CASSPRQGTGNEQFF.